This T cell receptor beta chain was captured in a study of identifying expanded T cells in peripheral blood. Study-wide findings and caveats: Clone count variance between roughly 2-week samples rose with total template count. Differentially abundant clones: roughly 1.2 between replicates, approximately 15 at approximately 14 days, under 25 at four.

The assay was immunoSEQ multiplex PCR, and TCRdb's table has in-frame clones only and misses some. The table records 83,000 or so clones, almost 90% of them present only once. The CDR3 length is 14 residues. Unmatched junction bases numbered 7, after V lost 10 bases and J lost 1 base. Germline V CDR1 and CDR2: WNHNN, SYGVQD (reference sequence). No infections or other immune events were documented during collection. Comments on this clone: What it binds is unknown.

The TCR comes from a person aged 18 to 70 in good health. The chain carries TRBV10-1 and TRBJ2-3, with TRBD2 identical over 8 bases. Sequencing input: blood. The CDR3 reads CAKARGGRTDTQYF. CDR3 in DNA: TGCGCCAAAGCTCGGGGGGGGCGCACAGATACGCAGTATTTT.